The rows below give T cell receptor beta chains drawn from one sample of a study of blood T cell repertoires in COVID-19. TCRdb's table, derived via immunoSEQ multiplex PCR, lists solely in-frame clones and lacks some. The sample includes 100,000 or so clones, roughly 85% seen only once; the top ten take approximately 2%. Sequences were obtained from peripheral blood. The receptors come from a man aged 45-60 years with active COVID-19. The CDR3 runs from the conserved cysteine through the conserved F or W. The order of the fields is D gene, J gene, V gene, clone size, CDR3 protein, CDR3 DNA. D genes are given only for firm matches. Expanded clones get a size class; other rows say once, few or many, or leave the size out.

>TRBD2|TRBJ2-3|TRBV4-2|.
CASSGGSGTSGGDTQYF
TGTGCCAGCAGCGGCGGGTCCGGGACTAGCGGGGGAGATACGCAGTATTTT
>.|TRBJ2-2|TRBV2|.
CASSGGVVGELFF
TGTGCCAGCAGTGGGGGGGTGGTCGGGGAGCTGTTTTTT
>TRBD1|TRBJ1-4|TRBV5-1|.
CASSLAQGAYEKLFF
TGCGCCAGCAGCTTGGCCCAGGGGGCCTATGAAAAACTGTTTTTT
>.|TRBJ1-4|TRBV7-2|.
CASSFKTGPAEKLFF
TGTGCCAGCAGCTTCAAGACAGGCCCTGCCGAAAAACTGTTTTTT
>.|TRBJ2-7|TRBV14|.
CASSQVGVREQYF
TGTGCCAGCAGCCAAGTCGGGGTCCGCGAGCAGTACTTC
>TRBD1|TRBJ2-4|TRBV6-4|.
CASRARQGKNIQYF
TGTGCCAGCAGGGCAAGACAGGGCAAAAACATTCAGTACTTC
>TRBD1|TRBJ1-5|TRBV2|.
CASSAGTEGQPQHF
TGTGCCAGCAGCGCCGGGACAGAGGGACAGCCCCAGCATTTT
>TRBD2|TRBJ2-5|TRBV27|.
CASRTSGGQETQYF
TGTGCCAGCAGGACTAGCGGGGGTCAAGAGACCCAGTACTTC
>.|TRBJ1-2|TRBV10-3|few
CAIRGTWDYGYTF
TGTGCCATCAGGGGCACCTGGGACTATGGCTACACCTTC
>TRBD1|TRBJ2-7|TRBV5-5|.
CASSHRGSYEQYF
TGTGCCAGCAGCCACAGGGGATCCTACGAGCAGTACTTC
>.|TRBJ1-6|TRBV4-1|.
CASSLLGAGNSPLHF
TGCGCCAGCAGTCTACTGGGGGCAGGTAATTCACCCCTCCACTTT
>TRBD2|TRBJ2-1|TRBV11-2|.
CASSLERTSAYNEQFF
TGTGCCAGCAGCTTAGAGAGGACTAGCGCCTACAATGAGCAGTTCTTC
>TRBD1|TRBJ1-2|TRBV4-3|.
CASSQDGQGLRMGYTF
TGCGCCAGCAGCCAAGATGGACAGGGGCTTCGGATGGGCTACACCTTC
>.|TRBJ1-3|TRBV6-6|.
CASGRGGNTIYF
TGTGCCAGCGGGAGAGGAGGAAACACCATATATTTT
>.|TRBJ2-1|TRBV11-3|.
CASSFRQSGSYEQFF
TGTGCCAGCAGCTTTCGTCAGTCGGGGTCGTATGAGCAGTTCTTC
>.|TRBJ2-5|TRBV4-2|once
CASSESVSGLGETQYF
TGTGCCAGCAGCGAAAGTGTCTCGGGGTTGGGAGAGACCCAGTACTTC
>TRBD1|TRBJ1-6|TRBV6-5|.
CASRPPGTENSPLHF
TGTGCCAGCAGACCACCAGGGACAGAGAATTCACCCCTCCACTTT
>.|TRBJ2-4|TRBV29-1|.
CSVGHGFEAKNIQYF
TGCAGCGTTGGACATGGGTTTGAAGCCAAAAACATTCAGTACTTC
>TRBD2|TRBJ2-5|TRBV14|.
CASSQRTSGGAQTQYF
TGTGCCAGCAGCCAACGGACTAGCGGGGGGGCTCAGACCCAGTACTTC
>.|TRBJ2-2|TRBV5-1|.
CASSLATGIGFTGELFF
TGCGCCAGCAGCTTGGCCACGGGGATAGGGTTCACCGGGGAGCTGTTTTTT
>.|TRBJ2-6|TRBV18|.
CASSLPTLSGANVLTF
TGTGCCAGCTCACTTCCTACTCTCTCTGGGGCCAACGTCCTGACTTTC
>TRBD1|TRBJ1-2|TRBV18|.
CASSRQGTTNYGYTF
TGTGCCAGCTCACGACAGGGAACTACTAACTATGGCTACACCTTC
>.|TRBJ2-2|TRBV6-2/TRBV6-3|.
CASSYPSGALNTGELFF
TGTGCCAGCAGTTACCCCTCTGGGGCACTTAACACCGGGGAGCTGTTTTTT
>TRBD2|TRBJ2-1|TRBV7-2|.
CASSVLAGGISYNEQFF
TGTGCCAGCAGCGTACTAGCGGGGGGGATCTCCTACAATGAGCAGTTCTTC
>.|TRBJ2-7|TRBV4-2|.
CASSQGSGGEQYF
TGTGCCAGCAGCCAAGGGAGTGGTGGCGAGCAGTACTTC
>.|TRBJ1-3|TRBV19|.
CASGTSSGNTIYF
TGTGCCAGTGGGACAAGCTCTGGAAACACCATATATTTT
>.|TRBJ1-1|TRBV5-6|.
CASSKPGTPNTEAFF
TGTGCCAGCAGCAAACCCGGGACACCGAACACTGAAGCTTTCTTT
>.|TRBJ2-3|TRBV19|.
CATSGYEGTDTQYF
TGTGCCACCAGTGGGTATGAGGGCACAGATACGCAGTATTTT
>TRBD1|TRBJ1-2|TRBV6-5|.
CASRQGLFSYTF
TGTGCCAGCAGACAGGGGCTTTTCAGCTACACCTTC
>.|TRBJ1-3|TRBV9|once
CASRGQPGNTIYF
TGTGCCAGCAGAGGACAGCCGGGAAACACCATATATTTT
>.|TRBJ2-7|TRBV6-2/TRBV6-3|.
CASSYGYSQYEQYF
TGTGCCAGCAGTTACGGGTACAGTCAATACGAGCAGTACTTC
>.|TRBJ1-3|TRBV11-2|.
CASSSRSSSGNTIYF
TGTGCCAGCAGCTCGAGATCGAGCTCTGGAAACACCATATATTTT
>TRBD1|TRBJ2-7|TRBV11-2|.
CASSQAQGGLTSYEQYF
TGTGCCAGCAGCCAAGCGCAAGGGGGCCTAACCTCCTACGAGCAGTACTTC
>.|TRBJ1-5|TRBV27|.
CASSLGTSGQPQHF
TGTGCCAGCAGTTTAGGAACCTCGGGGCAGCCCCAGCATTTT
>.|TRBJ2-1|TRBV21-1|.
CASSPSWGPGENEQFF
TGTGCCAGCAGCCCTAGCTGGGGGCCAGGGGAGAATGAGCAGTTCTTC
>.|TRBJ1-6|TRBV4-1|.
CASSQDPSSYNSPLHF
TGCGCCAGCAGCCAAGATCCGTCCTCGTATAATTCACCCCTCCACTTT
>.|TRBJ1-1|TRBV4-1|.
CASSPVGKNTEAFF
TGCGCCAGCAGCCCCGTCGGGAAGAACACTGAAGCTTTCTTT
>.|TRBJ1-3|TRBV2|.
CATEGQRSGNTIYF
TGTGCCACCGAGGGACAACGCTCTGGAAACACCATATATTTT
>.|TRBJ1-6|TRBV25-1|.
CASSNRVVGSPLHF
TGTGCCAGCTCCAACAGGGTAGTCGGATCACCCCTCCACTTT
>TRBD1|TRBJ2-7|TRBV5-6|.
CASSLARGSGEQYF
TGTGCCAGCAGCTTGGCCAGGGGGTCGGGCGAGCAGTACTTC
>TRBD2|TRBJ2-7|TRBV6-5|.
CASSYSGGGLYEQYF
TGTGCCAGCAGTTACTCCGGGGGGGGGCTCTACGAGCAGTACTTC
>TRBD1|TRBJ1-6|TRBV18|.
CASSKDRGYSPLHF
TGTGCCAGCTCTAAAGACAGGGGATATTCACCCCTCCACTTT
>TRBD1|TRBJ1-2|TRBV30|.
CAWNRGQRGYTF
TGTGCCTGGAACAGGGGGCAGAGAGGCTACACCTTC
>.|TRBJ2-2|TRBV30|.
CACFGTSTGELFF
TGTGCCTGTTTCGGGACATCCACCGGGGAGCTGTTTTTT
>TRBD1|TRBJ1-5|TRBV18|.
CASSPETGGGQPQHF
TGTGCCAGCTCACCCGAGACAGGGGGTGGTCAGCCCCAGCATTTT
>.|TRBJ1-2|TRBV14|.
CASSQAGAAYGYTF
TGTGCCAGCAGCCAAGCAGGGGCAGCCTATGGCTACACCTTC
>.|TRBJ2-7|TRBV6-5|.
CASSRGPKGTYEQYF
TGTGCCAGCAGTAGGGGTCCTAAAGGCACCTACGAGCAGTACTTC
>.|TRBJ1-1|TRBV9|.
CASSAAQYRVPEAFF
TGTGCCAGCAGCGCAGCCCAATACAGGGTACCTGAAGCTTTCTTT
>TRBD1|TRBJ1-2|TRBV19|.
CASSSRTGSFYGYTF
TGTGCCAGTAGTTCCCGGACAGGGTCCTTTTATGGCTACACCTTC
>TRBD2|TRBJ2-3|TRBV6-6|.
CASPLRGEVDTQYF
TGTGCCAGCCCCCTCCGGGGGGAAGTAGATACGCAGTATTTT